These 19 T cell receptor beta chains were sequenced from one sample in a study of blood T cells in healthy people across ages. Next came a second PCR, run for roughly 7 to 12 cycles, which used a sample-barcoded 5' primer along with a J-beta primer mix. TCRdb itself ran the 5' RACE reads through MiXCR, one entry per CDR3 protein. The table has 750,000 to 850,000 distinct CDR3 sequences, 20% to 30% seen once. The sample was also linked to a second study, of T cells of mothers and their children.

The sample consisted of blood. The receptors were sampled from a boy under 18 in good health.

V gene TRBV5-1 combines with J gene TRBJ2-2, with a possible D match to TRBD2 (6 bases). The germline gives CDR1 SGHRS, CDR2 YFSETQ. This CDR3 is 14 amino acids long. The V end was cut by 4 bases, the J end by 6 bases, with 13 bases between. The CDR3 sequence is CASSMEGRAGELFF. CDR3 nucleotide sequence: TGCGCCAGCAGCATGGAGGGGCGCGCCGGGGAGCTGTTTTTT.

The rearrangement joins TRBV6-4 to TRBJ2-3; weak D call: TRBD1 (5 bases). The germline V gene has CDR1 MRHNA and CDR2 SNTAGT. This CDR3 spans 16 amino acids. V shed 8 bases and J shed 6 bases, with 24 bases lying between them. CDR3 in amino acids: CASSPHRRALRDTQYF. The CDR3 coding sequence is TGTGCCAGCTCCCCTCACCGCAGGGCCCTCAGGGATACGCAGTATTTT.

The V and J genes are TRBV29-1 and TRBJ2-1, with 9 bases aligning to TRBD1. Near its end, the DNA agrees better with TRBJ2-7, so the J call may be wrong. This CDR3 has 13 amino acids. In germline, CDR1 is SQVTM, CDR2 ANQGSEA. The CDR3 here is CSVWDRVGYEQYF. CDR3 coding DNA: TGCAGCGTCTGGGACAGGGTGGGTTACGAGCAGTACTTC.

V usage is TRBV29-1 and J usage is TRBJ1-2, with D maybe TRBD1 (6 bases). The V end was cut by 8 bases, the J end by 0 bases, with 13 bases between. This CDR3 is built from 13 residues. Germline-derived CDR1 and CDR2 are SQVTM and ANQGSEA. The CDR3 bases are TGCAGCTTGGGGGGCGACACTAACTATGGCTACACCTTC. Translated, it gives CSLGGDTNYGYTF.

The gene calls are TRBV5-4 and TRBJ2-1, with TRBD2 matching over 10 bases. In germline, CDR1 is SGHNT, CDR2 YYREEE (reference sequence). This CDR3 is built from 16 residues. V lost 4 bases to trimming and J lost 8 bases; unmatched junction nucleotides: 12. CDR3 in amino acids: CASSPPGVAGGYEQFF. The DNA of the CDR3 is TGTGCCAGCAGCCCCCCCGGGGTAGCGGGAGGCTATGAGCAGTTCTTC.

This clonotype was seen a handful of times. The rearrangement links TRBV20-1 to TRBJ1-5; D is uncertain. Germline V gives CDR1 DFQATT, CDR2 SNEGSKA (reference sequence). This CDR3 region has 16 residues. V was clipped by 1 base and J by 0 bases, with 13 bases between them. In DNA, the CDR3 is TGCAGTGCTAGAGGAGCAGGCGGGTATAGCAATCAGCCCCAGCATTTT. Encoded protein: CSARGAGGYSNQPQHF.

This clonotype was counted only a few times. Relative to the germline gene, one junction end is altered; a read error may explain this. V and J are TRBV12-3 or TRBV12-4 and TRBJ2-7, with D tentatively TRBD1 (5 bases). The CDR3 is 15 amino acids. The CDR3: CASSLAGPRSSEQYF. The CDR3 DNA is TGTGCCAGCAGTTTAGCGGGGCCCCGTTCCTCCGAGCAGTACTTC.

The CDR3 bases are TGTGCCAGCAGGGGATCGGGACAGGGTGACGGCTACACCTTC. Protein product: CASRGSGQGDGYTF. This chain links TRBV2 with TRBJ1-2; 9 bases map to TRBD1. Germline CDR1 reads SNHLY; CDR2 reads FYNNEI. The CDR3 has 14 residues. Losses at the gene ends were 6 bases for V and 8 bases for J; bases not matched to a gene: 10.

This chain uses TRBV5-6 with TRBJ2-3, with 8 bases that match TRBD2. Germline V CDR1 and CDR2: SGHDT, YYEEEE. CDR3 length: 18 amino acids. Trimming removed 0 bases from V and 3 bases from J; junction bases left unmatched: 12. DNA of the CDR3: TGTGCCAGCAGCTTGGTTCACGGGGAACTAGCGGATACAGATACGCAGTATTTT. Amino acid sequence: CASSLVHGELADTDTQYF.

The chain has TRBV4-1 and TRBJ1-2, with D hard to call. Between the trimmed V and J ends, which lost 3 bases and 3 bases, there was a span of 5 bases. This CDR3 has 12 amino acids. Germline V gives CDR1 MGHRA, CDR2 YSYEKL. The CDR3 sequence is CASSHDHYGYTF. In nucleotides, the CDR3 is TGCGCCAGCAGCCATGACCACTATGGCTACACCTTC.

The chain combines TRBV6-5 with TRBJ1-2; D unclear. Germline CDR1 MNHEY, CDR2 SVGAGI. The CDR3 spans 11 residues. V gave up 8 bases and J gave up 8 bases, with 12 bases separating them. CDR3 sequence reads: CASAASNGYTF. The CDR3 nucleotides read TGTGCCAGCGCGGCAAGTAACGGCTACACCTTC.

This clonotype was picked up a small number of times. V is TRBV6-4 and J is TRBJ2-2; tentatively, D is TRBD1 (6 bases). This CDR3 has 14 residues. CDR1 MRHNA and CDR2 SNTAGT come from the germline V gene. V shed 5 bases and J shed 3 bases, with 10 bases lying between them. In nucleotides, the CDR3 is TGTGCCAGCAGTCGACAGGTCGACACCGGGGAGCTGTTTTTT. Protein: CASSRQVDTGELFF.

This clonotype was observed a few times. The gene calls are TRBV5-1 and TRBJ2-6; D is uncertain. This CDR3 comprises 16 residues. Germline V gene data show CDR1 as SGHRS and CDR2 as YFSETQ. V gave up 0 bases and J gave up 3 bases, with 10 bases separating them. The CDR3 spells CASSLAPTDGANVLTF. The CDR3 DNA reads as TGCGCCAGCAGCTTGGCCCCCACAGATGGGGCCAACGTCCTGACTTTC.

This clonotype turned up a few times. One end of the junction fails to match germline, which may point to a read error. The CDR3 here is CASSQSGPGRDQHF. CDR3 bases: TGCGCCAGCAGTCAATCGGGGCCAGGGCGGGATCAGCACTTC. The rearrangement links TRBV23-1 to TRBJ2-4, with a weak D call TRBD2 (6 bases). TRBV23-1 is noted as an ORF with a role that remains uncertain. The CDR3 spans 14 residues.

This clonotype was detected only a few times. The J gene is TRBJ2-3, the V gene TRBV12-3 or TRBV12-4; TRBD2 matches 7 bases. The CDR3 covers 15 residues. The V and J ends lost 6 bases and 2 bases, in that order; junction bases with no gene match: 8. CDR3 sequence reads: CASRPGTIDTDTQYF. In nucleotides, the CDR3 is TGTGCCAGCAGACCCGGGACTATAGACACAGATACGCAGTATTTT.

The V and J genes are TRBV6-5 and TRBJ2-1, with D tentatively TRBD1 (6 bases). The germline V and J ends were trimmed by 4 bases and 6 bases, with 16 bases remaining between them. The CDR3 is made up of 15 amino acids. Germline CDR1 MNHEY, CDR2 SVGAGI. The CDR3 DNA sequence: TGTGCCAGCAGTTTCAGGGGACGACGGGCCAATGAGCAGTTCTTC. It codes for CASSFRGRRANEQFF.

In DNA, the CDR3 is TGCAGCGTTGAAACTGACCTAAACTCTGGGGCCAACGTCCTGACTTTC. It encodes CSVETDLNSGANVLTF. V is TRBV29-1 and J is TRBJ2-6; D gene ambiguous. This CDR3 region has 16 residues. Trimming stripped 2 bases from V and 0 bases from J, with 11 bases between. The germline V gene encodes CDR1 SQVTM and CDR2 ANQGSEA.

The sample holds a few counts of this clonotype. The chain uses TRBV6-1 and TRBJ2-5; maybe TRBD2 (5 bases). The tail of the sequence fits TRBJ2-1 better, so the J call may be wrong. Germline V gene sequence: CDR1 MNHNS, CDR2 SASEGT. CDR3 length: 13 residues. CDR3 region: CAIRDSGFNEQFF. CDR3 sequence (DNA): TGTGCCATACGGGATTCGGGATTCAATGAGCAGTTCTTC.

This clonotype was detected a few times. The chain recombines TRBV6-6 with TRBJ2-1, with TRBD2 matching 7 bases. This CDR3 spans 15 amino acids. V trimming: 6 bases; J trimming: 2 bases; junction bases outside the gene matches: 7. From germline, CDR1 is MNHNY and CDR2 SVGAGI (reference sequence). CDR3 coding DNA: TGTGCCAGCAGCCCGGCGAGCGGGACCTACAATGAGCAGTTCTTC. It specifies CASSPASGTYNEQFF.